The rows below give T cell receptor beta chains drawn from one sample of a study of shared clonotypes between healthy human individuals. Measured with immunoSEQ multiplex PCR; TCRdb has only the in-frame clones, and not every one. Of millions of clones in the sample, roughly 94% are singletons; the top ten hold about 0.13%. Sequenced: naive CD4+ T cells sorted from blood. The source is a man aged 18 to 35 in good health. Both conserved end residues are part of each CDR3. The D gene is left open where the match is weak. Clone size appears in some rows only: once, few, many, or a class for an expanded clone.

V gene: TRBV5-3; J gene: TRBJ1-2; CDR3 length: 15; clone size: once; D gene: -; CDR3 DNA: TGTGCCAGAAGCTTGGGGTTCAGGTTTAACTATGGCTACACCTTC; CDR3 protein: CARSLGFRFNYGYTF
V gene: TRBV6-5; J gene: TRBJ1-3; CDR3 length: 14; clone size: -; D gene: TRBD1; CDR3 DNA: TGTGCCAGCAGTTCCGACAGGGCTGGAAACACCATATATTTT; CDR3 protein: CASSSDRAGNTIYF
V gene: TRBV5-1; J gene: TRBJ1-1; CDR3 length: 14; clone size: -; D gene: TRBD1; CDR3 DNA: TGCGCCAGCACCAGGGACAGGGGGGAGACTGAAGCTTTCTTT; CDR3 protein: CASTRDRGETEAFF
V gene: TRBV5-1; J gene: TRBJ2-3; CDR3 length: 17; clone size: -; D gene: TRBD1; CDR3 DNA: TGCGCCAGCAGCCGTATACTCCGAGGACAGGGGGTAGATACGCAGTATTTT; CDR3 protein: CASSRILRGQGVDTQYF
V gene: TRBV4-3; J gene: TRBJ2-2; CDR3 length: 16; clone size: -; D gene: -; CDR3 DNA: TGCGCCAGCAGCCAAGACACCGCCTTCAACACCGGGGAGCTGTTTTTT; CDR3 protein: CASSQDTAFNTGELFF
V gene: TRBV6-6; J gene: TRBJ1-1; CDR3 length: 14; clone size: -; D gene: -; CDR3 DNA: TGTGCCAGCAGAACGACAGTGATGAACACTGAAGCTTTCTTT; CDR3 protein: CASRTTVMNTEAFF
V gene: TRBV28; J gene: TRBJ2-7; CDR3 length: 13; clone size: once; D gene: TRBD1; CDR3 DNA: TGTGCCAGCAGTACAGGGGGCGCGTACGAGCAGTACTTC; CDR3 protein: CASSTGGAYEQYF
V gene: TRBV18; J gene: TRBJ2-7; CDR3 length: 17; clone size: once; D gene: -; CDR3 DNA: TGTGCCAGCTCACCACCTGAAGCCGGGACTTACTCCTACGAGCAGTACTTC; CDR3 protein: CASSPPEAGTYSYEQYF
V gene: TRBV10-1; J gene: TRBJ1-1; CDR3 length: 13; clone size: -; D gene: -; CDR3 DNA: TGCGCCAGCAGCTCCCGCTGGGACACTGAAGCTTTCTTT; CDR3 protein: CASSSRWDTEAFF
V gene: TRBV7-9; J gene: TRBJ1-4; CDR3 length: 15; clone size: -; D gene: -; CDR3 DNA: TGTGCCAGCAGCTCAAGGGGATCGGGGAATGAAAAACTGTTTTTT; CDR3 protein: CASSSRGSGNEKLFF
V gene: TRBV5-1; J gene: TRBJ1-3; CDR3 length: 14; clone size: -; D gene: -; CDR3 DNA: TGCGCCAGCAGCTTGGAGGGGGGTCCGGACACCATATATTTT; CDR3 protein: CASSLEGGPDTIYF
V gene: TRBV28; J gene: TRBJ2-7; CDR3 length: 13; clone size: -; D gene: -; CDR3 DNA: TGTGCCAGCAGTTACACAGGGAACTACGAGCAGTACTTC; CDR3 protein: CASSYTGNYEQYF
V gene: TRBV15; J gene: TRBJ1-5; CDR3 length: 17; clone size: -; D gene: TRBD1; CDR3 DNA: TGTGCCACCAGCAGAGATAAAGGGACAGATAGCAATCAGCCCCAGCATTTT; CDR3 protein: CATSRDKGTDSNQPQHF
V gene: TRBV28; J gene: TRBJ2-2; CDR3 length: 15; clone size: -; D gene: TRBD1; CDR3 DNA: TGTGCCAGCATAGGGGGCAGGGGCTCTGCCGGGGAGCTGTTTTTT; CDR3 protein: CASIGGRGSAGELFF
V gene: TRBV2; J gene: TRBJ2-7; CDR3 length: 14; clone size: -; D gene: -; CDR3 DNA: TGTGCCAGCACTCCCCTGGGAAGCTCCTACGAGCAGTACTTC; CDR3 protein: CASTPLGSSYEQYF
V gene: TRBV10-3; J gene: TRBJ1-1; CDR3 length: 12; clone size: -; D gene: -; CDR3 DNA: TGTGCCATCAGTGGAGTGGGGCTTGAAGCTTTCTTT; CDR3 protein: CAISGVGLEAFF
V gene: TRBV10-3; J gene: TRBJ1-6; CDR3 length: 13; clone size: once; D gene: -; CDR3 DNA: TGTGCCATCAACCAAGGGGAGGGTTCACCCCTCCACTTT; CDR3 protein: CAINQGEGSPLHF
V gene: TRBV7-2; J gene: TRBJ1-2; CDR3 length: 15; clone size: -; D gene: -; CDR3 DNA: TGTGCCAGCAGCTTAGCGGCAGGCCTGAACTATGGCTACACCTTC; CDR3 protein: CASSLAAGLNYGYTF
V gene: TRBV18; J gene: TRBJ2-5; CDR3 length: 12; clone size: -; D gene: -; CDR3 DNA: TGTGCCAGCGGCACAGGGCAAGAGACCCAGTACTTC; CDR3 protein: CASGTGQETQYF
V gene: TRBV10-3; J gene: TRBJ1-6; CDR3 length: 16; clone size: -; D gene: -; CDR3 DNA: TGTGCCATCAGTGAGTTATACAGGGCCGACAATTCACCCCTCCACTTT; CDR3 protein: CAISELYRADNSPLHF
V gene: TRBV5-1; J gene: TRBJ2-7; CDR3 length: 17; clone size: -; D gene: TRBD2; CDR3 DNA: TGCGCCAGCAGCTTGAACTCCCCGGGACTAGTATCCTACGAGCAGTACTTC; CDR3 protein: CASSLNSPGLVSYEQYF
V gene: TRBV2; J gene: TRBJ2-5; CDR3 length: 16; clone size: -; D gene: TRBD2; CDR3 DNA: TGTGCCAGCAGGCCCGGGACTAGCGGGGGGTGGGAGACCCAGTACTTC; CDR3 protein: CASRPGTSGGWETQYF
V gene: TRBV30; J gene: TRBJ1-5; CDR3 length: 13; clone size: -; D gene: TRBD1; CDR3 DNA: TGTGCCTGGAGCGGACAGGGGAATCAGCCCCAGCATTTT; CDR3 protein: CAWSGQGNQPQHF
V gene: TRBV6-5; J gene: TRBJ1-5; CDR3 length: 15; clone size: -; D gene: TRBD1; CDR3 DNA: TGTGCCAGCAGTCCCGGGACAGGACTCAATCAGCCCCAGCATTTT; CDR3 protein: CASSPGTGLNQPQHF
V gene: TRBV7-2; J gene: TRBJ2-1; CDR3 length: 15; clone size: -; D gene: TRBD2; CDR3 DNA: TGTGCCAGCAGCCAGGGACTAGCGGGGGCAAATGAGCAGTTCTTC; CDR3 protein: CASSQGLAGANEQFF
V gene: TRBV2; J gene: TRBJ1-5; CDR3 length: 15; clone size: -; D gene: -; CDR3 DNA: TGTGCCAGCAGTGATCAGGAGGGAGCAATTCAGCCCCAGCATTTT; CDR3 protein: CASSDQEGAIQPQHF
V gene: TRBV7-8; J gene: TRBJ2-3; CDR3 length: 14; clone size: -; D gene: -; CDR3 DNA: TGTGCCAGCAGCTTGCGCGGGATCACAGATACGCAGTATTTT; CDR3 protein: CASSLRGITDTQYF
V gene: TRBV14; J gene: TRBJ2-3; CDR3 length: 16; clone size: -; D gene: TRBD2; CDR3 DNA: TGTGCCAGCTCCTCGGGTAGCGGGAGGACAACAGATACGCAGTATTTT; CDR3 protein: CASSSGSGRTTDTQYF
V gene: TRBV30; J gene: TRBJ1-6; CDR3 length: 15; clone size: -; D gene: -; CDR3 DNA: TGTGCCTGGAGTTTTTCCGGGACCCCCAATTCACCCCTCCACTTT; CDR3 protein: CAWSFSGTPNSPLHF
V gene: TRBV2; J gene: TRBJ2-7; CDR3 length: 13; clone size: -; D gene: -; CDR3 DNA: TGTGCCAGCAGTGCTGAACGTTTCTACGAGCAGTACTTC; CDR3 protein: CASSAERFYEQYF